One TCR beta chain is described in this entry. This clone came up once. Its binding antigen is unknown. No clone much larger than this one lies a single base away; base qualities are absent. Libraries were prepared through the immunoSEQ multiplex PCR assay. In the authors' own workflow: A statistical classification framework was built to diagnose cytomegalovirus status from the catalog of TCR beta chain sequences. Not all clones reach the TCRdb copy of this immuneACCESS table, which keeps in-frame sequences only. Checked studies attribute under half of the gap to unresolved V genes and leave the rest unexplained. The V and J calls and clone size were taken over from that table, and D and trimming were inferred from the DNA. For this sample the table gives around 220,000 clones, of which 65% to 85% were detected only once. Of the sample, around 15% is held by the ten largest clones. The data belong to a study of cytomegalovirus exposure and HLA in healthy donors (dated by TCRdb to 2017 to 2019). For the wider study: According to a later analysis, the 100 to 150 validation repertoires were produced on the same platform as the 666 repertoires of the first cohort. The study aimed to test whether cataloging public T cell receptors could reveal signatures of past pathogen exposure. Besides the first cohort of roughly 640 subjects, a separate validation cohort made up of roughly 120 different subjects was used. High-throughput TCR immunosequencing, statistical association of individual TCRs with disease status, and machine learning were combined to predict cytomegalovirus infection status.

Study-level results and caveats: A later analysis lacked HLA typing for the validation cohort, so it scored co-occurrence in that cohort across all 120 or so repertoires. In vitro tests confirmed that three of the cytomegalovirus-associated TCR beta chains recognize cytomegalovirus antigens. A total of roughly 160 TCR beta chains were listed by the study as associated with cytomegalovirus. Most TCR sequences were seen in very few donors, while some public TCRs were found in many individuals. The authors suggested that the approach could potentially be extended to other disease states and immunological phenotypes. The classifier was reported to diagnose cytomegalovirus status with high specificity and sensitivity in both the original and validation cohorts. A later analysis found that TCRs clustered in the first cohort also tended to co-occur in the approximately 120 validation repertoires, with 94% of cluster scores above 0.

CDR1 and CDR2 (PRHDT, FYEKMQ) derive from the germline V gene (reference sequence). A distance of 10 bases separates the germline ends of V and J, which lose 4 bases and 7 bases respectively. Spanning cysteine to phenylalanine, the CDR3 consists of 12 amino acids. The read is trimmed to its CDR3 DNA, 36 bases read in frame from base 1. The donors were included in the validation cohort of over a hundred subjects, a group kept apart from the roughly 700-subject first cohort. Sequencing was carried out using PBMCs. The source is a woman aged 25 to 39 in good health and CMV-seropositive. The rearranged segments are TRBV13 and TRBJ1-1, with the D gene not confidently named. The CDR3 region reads CASSYLVVEAFF. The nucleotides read TGTGCCAGCAGCTATTTAGTAGTTGAAGCTTTCTTT. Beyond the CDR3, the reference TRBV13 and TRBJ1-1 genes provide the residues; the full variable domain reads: AAGVIQSPRHLIKEKRETATLKCYPIPRHDTVYWYQQGPGQDPQFLISFYEKMQSDKGSIPDRFSAQQFSDYHSELNMSSLELGDSALYFCASSYLVVEAFFGQGTRLTVV.